The sequence of this TCR beta chain was determined in a study of blood T cell repertoires in COVID-19. Across the whole study: The study drew acute and convalescent COVID-19 samples from the United States, Italy and Spain.

In the authors' workflow: For nucleated cells, counts were estimated from reference gene primer amplification. TCRdb's copy holds only in-frame clones and misses some; the assay was immunoSEQ multiplex PCR. That table supplies the V and J calls and clone size; D and trimming were determined from the DNA. The sample carries approximately 69,000 clones, roughly 80% recorded once. The germline V gene encodes CDR1 SEHNR and CDR2 FQNEAQ (reference sequence). V was shortened by 6 bases and J by 8 bases, with 20 bases between the two germline ends. This CDR3 has 15 amino acids. The source of this sequence is a man aged 55-75 years with acute or convalescent COVID-19. V is TRBV7-9 and J is TRBJ2-1; tentative D call: TRBD2 (6 bases). Sequencing used peripheral blood. The CDR3 DNA reads as TGTGCCAGCAGTCTAGAAACCGGGACTTTGGATGAGCAGTTCTTC. Translating it yields CASSLETGTLDEQFF.